The present T cell receptor beta chain was sequenced within a study of blood T cell repertoires in COVID-19. This CDR3 is 12 amino acids long. The V gene's germline CDR1 is ENHRY and CDR2 SYGVKD. The V gene lost 9 bases and the J gene lost 3 bases, with 12 bases spanning the gap. Measured with immunoSEQ multiplex PCR; TCRdb has only the in-frame clones, and not every one. The sample has about 120,000 clones; about 85% are singletons. The TCR was taken from a human donor in a cohort sampled during active COVID-19. Material: peripheral blood. The rearrangement links TRBV10-3 to TRBJ2-7, with D perhaps matching TRBD2 (6 bases). CDR3 sequence reads: CAIGGEVYEQYF. In nucleotides, the CDR3 is TGTGCCATTGGAGGGGAGGTCTACGAGCAGTACTTC.